The clone carrying this T cell receptor (beta chain) appeared a few times. Antigen specificity is unknown. This sample is part of a study of CD8+CD57+ T cells in acquired aplastic anemia. Study-level findings and limits: Patients shared around 31 CD8+ CDR3 sequences with controls. Patient and control CD8+ Simpson's diversity was not significantly different.

CDR3 length equals 12 residues. Germline loops: CDR1 SGHNT, CDR2 YYREEE (reference sequence). Deletions cut 2 bases from V and 8 bases from J, with 10 bases between. Using genomic DNA as the template, TCR beta VDJ and CDR3 profiling was carried out. TCRdb passed the reads through MiXCR, listing each CDR3 protein once. The table lists 300,000 or so distinct CDR3 sequences, 45% to 70% of them singletons. The sample comprised sorted CD4+, CD8+, or CD8+CD57+ T cells (not recorded which) from PBMCs. The TCR comes from a human donor with severe aplastic anemia or a healthy control (not recorded which). The chain recombines TRBV5-4 with TRBJ1-2; D is perhaps TRBD1 (6 bases). This chain's CDR3 is CASSLVTGGYTF. DNA of the CDR3: TGTGCCAGCAGCTTAGTGACAGGAGGCTACACCTTC.